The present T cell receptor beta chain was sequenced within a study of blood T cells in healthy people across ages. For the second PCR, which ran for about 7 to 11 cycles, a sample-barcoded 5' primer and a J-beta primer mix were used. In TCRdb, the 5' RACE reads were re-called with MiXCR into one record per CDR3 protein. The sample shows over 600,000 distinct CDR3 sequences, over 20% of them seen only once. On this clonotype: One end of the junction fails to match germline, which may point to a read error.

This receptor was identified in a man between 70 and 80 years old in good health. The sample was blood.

Here the CDR3 DNA reads TGTGCCAGCAGCCCCGGGACAGGGCGGTACACCGGGGAGCTGTCTTTT. Translation: CASSPGTGRYTGELSF. This chain uses TRBV3-1 with TRBJ2-2; 9 bases match TRBD1. This CDR3 region has 16 residues. Germline values: CDR1 LGHDT, CDR2 YNNKEL (reference sequence). Drawing the rest from reference TRBV3-1 and TRBJ2-2, the complete variable domain is DTAVSQTPKYLVTQMGNDKSIKCEQNLGHDTMYWYKQDSKKFLKIMFSYNNKELIINETVPNRFSPKSPDKAHLNLHINSLELGDSAVYFCASSPGTGRYTGELSFGEGSRLTVL.